This note documents a single T cell receptor beta chain sequence. What it binds is unknown. This specimen comes from a study of human T cells and chemical hapten exposure. Germline V gene lookup returns CDR1 SGHDT and CDR2 YYEEEE. This CDR3 is 16 amino acids long. Trimming stripped 3 bases from V and 6 bases from J, with 19 bases between. Each cDNA molecule in the library carried unique molecular identifiers. In the original analysis: Samples ranged from roughly 20,000 to 750,000 TCRs, with a median of approximately 100,000. TCRdb itself ran the RACE reads through MiXCR, one entry per CDR3 protein. The V and J calls follow TCRdb's processing rather than the paper's. Among about 65,000 distinct CDR3 sequences, under 7.5% were seen once, and the ten largest hold 3% to 4%. The time point is: healthy volunteer bleed at 6 weeks. Unfractionated whole blood yielded total RNA. Overall study results and limits: TCRs whose frequency exceeded 1 in 1000 remained the same following DPC sensitization.

V is TRBV5-6 and J is TRBJ2-1; D unresolved. The receptor comes from a female donor in good health. Some clones in this sample may be carry-over from other donors' samples. The sample consisted of whole blood. The CDR3 loop reads CASSSRPTVPLNEQFF. CDR3 DNA sequence: TGTGCCAGCAGCTCGAGACCCACAGTCCCCCTCAATGAGCAGTTCTTC. Together with reference TRBV5-6 and TRBJ2-1, the CDR3 gives the full variable domain: DAGVTQSPTHLIKTRGQQVTLRCSPKSGHDTVSWYQQALGQGPQFIFQYYEEEERQRGNFPDRFSGHQFPNYSSELNVNALLLGDSALYLCASSSRPTVPLNEQFFGPGTRLTVL.